This T cell receptor beta chain was sequenced for a study of blood T cell repertoires in COVID-19. On the study more broadly: COVID-19 samples from acute and convalescent phases originated in the United States, Italy and Spain. PBMCs, B-cell-depleted T cells, or T cells provided the cDNA or gDNA that made up the material.

Trimming removed 1 base from V and 2 bases from J, with 8 bases in between. The CDR3 has 14 amino acids. Germline CDR1 is LGHNA and CDR2 is YNFKEQ. Seattle's cohort entered during active infection and was followed longitudinally. In the study's own analysis: Estimation of nucleated cell counts relied on the amplification of reference gene primers. Method: immunoSEQ multiplex PCR; TCRdb's copy keeps in-frame clones and lacks some. D and trimming were read from the DNA, whereas the V and J calls and clone size are those reported in that table. This repertoire shows about 200,000 clones, more than 70% found once; its top ten account for around a sixth.

The TCR originated in a person aged 70 to 80 with COVID-19, enrolled during active disease. Specimen: peripheral blood. The V and J genes are TRBV4-2 and TRBJ1-1; tentatively, D is TRBD1 (6 bases). The CDR3: CASSQGTANTEAFF. In DNA form, the CDR3 reads TGTGCCAGCAGCCAAGGGACAGCTAACACTGAAGCTTTCTTT.